Listed here are 12 T cell receptor beta chains from one sample, sequenced in a study of response to subunit inactivated influenza vaccine. TCRdb reprocessed the RT-PCR reads with MiXCR, giving one entry per CDR3 protein. The table shows hundreds of thousands of distinct CDR3 sequences, with 10% to 12% occurring only once. Another study also made use of these data, one on T cells expressing NK-cell markers. Per that paper: It was by 5'RACE template switching with UMIs that TCR beta cDNA was made.

The sample in question was PBMCs from blood, obtained on the day of vaccination. The source is a man aged 45-65 years who received an inactivated influenza vaccine.

This clonotype was seen a few times. V usage is TRBV9 and J usage is TRBJ2-3; D not certain. The CDR3 is made up of 15 amino acids. Trimming pared 0 bases from V and 0 bases from J, leaving 8 bases between. Germline CDR1 and CDR2: SGDLS and YYNGEE. CDR3 in amino acids: CASSVGSVSTDTQYF. CDR3 DNA: TGTGCCAGCAGCGTAGGTTCAGTTAGCACAGATACGCAGTATTTT.

The chain joins TRBV10-3 to TRBJ2-1; 7 bases line up with TRBD2. The germline V gene encodes CDR1 ENHRY and CDR2 SYGVKD. This CDR3 comprises 16 residues. The V segment lost 0 bases and the J segment 1 base; nucleotides outside the gene matches: 3. This chain's CDR3 is CAISESGGRSYNEQFF. CDR3 in DNA: TGTGCCATCAGTGAGTCTGGCGGGAGATCCTACAATGAGCAGTTCTTC.

The gene calls are TRBV5-1 and TRBJ1-1; D gene unclear. Germline CDR1 and CDR2: SGHRS and YFSETQ. V lost 1 base and J 9 bases, leaving 13 bases between the germline ends. The CDR3 is 13 residues long. CDR3 bases: TGCGCCAGCAGCTTGAATATGTTCAGGCAAGCTTTCTTT. Its protein product is CASSLNMFRQAFF.

The chain joins TRBV20-1 to TRBJ1-2, with a possible D match to TRBD1 (6 bases). There are 13 residues in the CDR3. The V and J ends lost 0 bases and 8 bases respectively, with 13 bases between them. The germline gives CDR1 DFQATT, CDR2 SNEGSKA (reference sequence). The CDR3 DNA sequence: TGCAGTGCTAGAGATCTACAGGGCTACGGCTACACCTTC. This gives the protein CSARDLQGYGYTF.

This clonotype was seen a few times. V and J are TRBV4-1 and TRBJ2-1; 9 nucleotides agree with TRBD2. Germline V gene data show CDR1 as MGHRA and CDR2 as YSYEKL. This CDR3 has 13 amino acids. The V segment lost 1 base and the J segment 16 bases; nucleotides outside the gene matches: 8. Written as DNA, the CDR3 is TGCGCCAGCAGCCAAGTCCCCTTAGCGGGGGCCTTCTTC. Residues: CASSQVPLAGAFF.

This clonotype occurred many times. The V call is TRBV20-1, the J call TRBJ2-3; the D call may be TRBD1 or TRBD2 (6 bases each). Deletions cut 6 bases from V and 1 base from J, with 8 bases between. There are 12 residues in the CDR3. In germline, CDR1 is DFQATT, CDR2 SNEGSKA (reference sequence). CDR3 nucleotide sequence: TGCAGTGCGAGGGGGGGCACAGATACGCAGTATTTT. Translated, it gives CSARGGTDTQYF.

This clonotype was counted at least ten times. The J gene is TRBJ2-1, the V gene TRBV5-1; D unresolved. The CDR3 covers 12 residues. Germline-derived CDR1 and CDR2 are SGHRS and YFSETQ. Trimming left V 1 base short and J 8 bases short, with 7 bases between. The CDR3 loop is CASSLSSDEQFF. As DNA, the CDR3 is TGCGCCAGCAGCTTGAGCAGCGATGAGCAGTTCTTC.

The chain couples TRBV9 to TRBJ2-1; D is perhaps TRBD1 (7 bases). V gave up 1 base and J gave up 1 base, with 9 bases separating them. The CDR3 totals 15 residues. Germline V CDR1 and CDR2: SGDLS, YYNGEE. The CDR3 here is CASSVQGGSYNEQFF. The CDR3 nucleotides read TGTGCCAGCAGCGTACAGGGGGGTTCCTACAATGAGCAGTTCTTC.

This clonotype appeared a single time. V usage is TRBV9 and J usage is TRBJ2-2; D unresolved. Germline CDR1 reads SGDLS; CDR2 reads YYNGEE. The germline V and J ends were trimmed by 0 bases and 4 bases, with 13 bases remaining between them. The CDR3 has 16 residues. CDR3 coding DNA: TGTGCCAGCAGCGTAGGTGGGGTCGACGGCACCGGGGAGCTGTTTTTT. Translated: CASSVGGVDGTGELFF. Full variable domain (remainder filled in from reference TRBV9 and TRBJ2-2): DSGVTQTPKHLITATGQRVTLRCSPRSGDLSVYWYQQSLDQGLQFLIQYYNGEERAKGNILERFSAQQFPDLHSELNLSSLELGDSALYFCASSVGGVDGTGELFFGEGSRLTVL.

This clonotype was picked up a small number of times. The V and J genes are TRBV5-1 and TRBJ2-7; 10 bases are a match to TRBD1. CDR3 length: 19 amino acids. With 3 bases clipped from V and 2 bases from J, the junction kept 17 bases outside the gene matches. The germline V gene encodes CDR1 SGHRS and CDR2 YFSETQ. The CDR3, as DNA: TGCGCCAGCAGCTCCCTACTTAGACAGGGGGCGAAATCCCCCTACGAGCAGTACTTC. Translated: CASSSLLRQGAKSPYEQYF. Complete variable domain (other parts from reference TRBV5-1 and TRBJ2-7): KAGVTQTPRYLIKTRGQQVTLSCSPISGHRSVSWYQQTPGQGLQFLFEYFSETQRNKGNFPGRFSGRQFSNSRSEMNVSTLELGDSALYLCASSSLLRQGAKSPYEQYFGPGTRLTVT.

This clonotype was found a few times. The chain links TRBV4-3 to TRBJ2-2; TRBD2 aligns across 12 bases. The CDR3 runs 14 residues. CDR1 LGHNA and CDR2 YSLEER come from the germline V gene. The J segment lost 8 bases and the V segment lost 7 bases, leaving 5 bases of the junction unmatched. Written as DNA, the CDR3 is TGCGCCAGCAACGGACTAGCGGGGTCTGGGGAGCTGTTTTTT. As protein: CASNGLAGSGELFF.

This clonotype has ten or more counts. The CDR3 region has the DNA TGCAGCGTGACCCTGGGCTCGGAGACCCAGTACTTC. This translates into CSVTLGSETQYF. This rearrangement joins TRBV29-1 to TRBJ2-5, with D unresolved. Germline V gene data show CDR1 as SQVTM and CDR2 as ANQGSEA. The CDR3 covers 12 residues. V was clipped by 6 bases and J by 5 bases, with 13 bases between them.